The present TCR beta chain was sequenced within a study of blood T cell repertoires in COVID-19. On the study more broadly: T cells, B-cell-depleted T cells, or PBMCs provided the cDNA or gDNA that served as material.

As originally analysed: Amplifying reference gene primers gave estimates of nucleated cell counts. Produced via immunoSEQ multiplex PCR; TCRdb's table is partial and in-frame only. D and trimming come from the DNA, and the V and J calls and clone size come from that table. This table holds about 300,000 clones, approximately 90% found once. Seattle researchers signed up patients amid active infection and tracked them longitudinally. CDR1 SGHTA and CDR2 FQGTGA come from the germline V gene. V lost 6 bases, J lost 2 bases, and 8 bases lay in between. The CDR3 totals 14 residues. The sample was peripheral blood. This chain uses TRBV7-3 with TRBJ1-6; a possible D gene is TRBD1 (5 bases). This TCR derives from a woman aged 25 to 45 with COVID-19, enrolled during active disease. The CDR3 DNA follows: TGTGCCAGCAGGGGGCAGGCCTATAATTCACCCCTCCACTTT. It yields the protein CASRGQAYNSPLHF.